This passage covers 24 T cell receptor beta chains from one sample sequenced in a study of CD8+CD57+ T cells in acquired aplastic anemia. Patients chosen for sequencing had shown CD8+CD57+ cell expansion by flow cytometry. The template for TCR beta VDJ and CDR3 sequence profiling was genomic DNA. TCRdb reprocessed the reads via MiXCR and lists one record per CDR3 protein. The sample includes about 150,000 distinct CDR3 sequences, just over 50% of them seen just once. Material: sorted CD4+, CD8+, or CD8+CD57+ T cells (not recorded which) from PBMCs. The origin of the receptors is a human donor with aplastic anemia.

This clonotype occurred a few times. The J gene is TRBJ1-4, the V gene TRBV2; 8 bases are a match to TRBD1. The V segment lost 8 bases and the J segment 4 bases; nucleotides outside the gene matches: 3. This CDR3 contains 13 residues. In germline, CDR1 is SNHLY, CDR2 FYNNEI. The CDR3 DNA sequence: TGTGCCAGCGAGGGACAGGTTAATGAAAAACTGTTTTTT. Translation gives CASEGQVNEKLFF.

At least ten counts were recorded for this clonotype. The chain couples TRBV10-2 to TRBJ1-1; D uncertain. Deletions cut 2 bases from V and 0 bases from J, with 7 bases between. The germline gives CDR1 WSHSY, CDR2 SAAADI. The length of the CDR3 is 14 residues. Here the CDR3 DNA reads TGCGCCAGCAGTGAGGCCAGGTTGAACACTGAAGCTTTCTTT. It specifies CASSEARLNTEAFF.

This clonotype was counted many times. J is TRBJ2-5 and V is TRBV7-8; D is perhaps TRBD2 (7 bases). Germline CDR1 is SGHVS and CDR2 is FQNEAQ. The CDR3 covers 16 residues. The V and J ends lost 1 base and 5 bases respectively, with 17 bases between them. The CDR3 spells CASSLGLGGLSETQYF. The CDR3 DNA reads as TGTGCCAGCAGCTTAGGCCTCGGGGGGCTGTCGGAGACCCAGTACTTC.

The rearrangement joins TRBV28 to TRBJ2-7; maybe TRBD1 (5 bases). The CDR3 totals 13 residues. Trimming removed 2 bases from V and 5 bases from J, with 10 bases in between. Germline CDR1 MDHEN, CDR2 SYDVKM. The CDR3: CASSLLRVHEQYF. DNA for the CDR3: TGTGCCAGCAGTTTACTCAGGGTCCACGAGCAGTACTTC.

This sequence joins TRBV27 and TRBJ2-7; D possibly corresponds to TRBD2 (6 bases). This CDR3 is built from 13 residues. The V end was cut by 9 bases, the J end by 5 bases, with 17 bases between. Germline V gene lookup returns CDR1 MNHEY and CDR2 SMNVEV (reference sequence). Written as DNA, the CDR3 is TGTGCCAGTAGGGGCGGGGTCGTACACGAGCAGTACTTC. Protein product: CASRGGVVHEQYF.

This clonotype was observed a handful of times. DNA for the CDR3: TGCAGTGCTACGTTCCTAGCGGGGGGGCGGGAGACGCAGTATTTT. Amino acid sequence: CSATFLAGGRETQYF. The V call is TRBV20-1, the J call TRBJ2-3, with 12 bases lining up with TRBD2. V lost 4 bases and J lost 9; bases outside the gene matches: 11. The CDR3 consists of 15 residues. Per germline, CDR1 DFQATT and CDR2 SNEGSKA (reference sequence).

As for this clonotype: It is unclear where the CDR3 begins or ends on the DNA, so no DNA is shown, and the CDR3 is as TCRdb lists it. The chain links TRBV25-1 to TRBJ1-2. Germline CDR1 is MGHDK and CDR2 is SYGVNS. Counting both end residues, the CDR3 totals 17 amino acids. The CDR3 sequence: CACSARGGAEPNYGYTF.

This clonotype has a count of ten or more. The chain joins TRBV10-2 to TRBJ2-7; D remains unclear. This CDR3 is 15 amino acids long. From germline, CDR1 is WSHSY and CDR2 SAAADI. V was pared by 0 bases and J by 3 bases, with 12 bases between. The CDR3 region is CASSESPNRDYEQYF. CDR3 DNA sequence: TGCGCCAGCAGTGAGTCCCCCAACAGAGACTACGAGCAGTACTTC.

There are many counts of this clonotype. The genes are TRBV6-2 or TRBV6-3 and TRBJ2-7, with D possibly matching TRBD1 (6 bases). The CDR3 is 16 amino acids. Germline loops: CDR1 MNHEY, CDR2 SVGEGT. V was shortened by 6 bases and J by 3 bases, with 21 bases between the two germline ends. The CDR3 loop is CASRGTEGQLFYEQYF. As DNA, the CDR3 is TGTGCCAGCAGAGGAACCGAGGGACAACTTTTCTACGAGCAGTACTTC.

This clonotype was found many times. The CDR3 sequence: CASRGLQRANYGYTF. CDR3 DNA: TGTGCCAGCCGAGGTCTACAGAGAGCTAACTATGGCTACACCTTC. V usage is TRBV6-2 or TRBV6-3 and J usage is TRBJ1-2; unclear D gene. V lost 8 bases, J lost 0 bases, and 16 bases lay in between. The CDR3 loop spans 15 amino acids. Germline loops: CDR1 MNHEY, CDR2 SVGEGT.

The V call is TRBV7-3, the J call TRBJ2-7; no clear D. V was trimmed by 5 bases and J by 3 bases, leaving 11 bases between them. This CDR3 has 13 residues. CDR1 and CDR2 (germline): SGHTA, FQGTGA. The CDR3 coding sequence is TGTGCCAGCAGCCCAATGGGTGGCTACGAGCAGTACTTC. Protein sequence: CASSPMGGYEQYF.

V usage is TRBV2 and J usage is TRBJ2-7; 10 bases align to TRBD2. Germline V lookup: CDR1 SNHLY, CDR2 FYNNEI. The CDR3 is made up of 15 amino acids. Unmatched junction bases numbered 8, after V lost 4 bases and J lost 5 bases. CDR3 amino acids: CASSVLAGGSNEQYF. The CDR3 DNA reads TGTGCCAGCAGTGTATTAGCGGGAGGTAGTAACGAGCAGTACTTC.

This clonotype was observed at least ten times. The gene calls are TRBV4-1 and TRBJ2-5; no clear D. CDR1 and CDR2 (germline): MGHRA, YSYEKL. This CDR3 has 14 residues. Trimming stripped 0 bases from V and 1 base from J, with 6 bases between. The chain's CDR3 is CASSQDRFQETQYF. The DNA of the CDR3 is TGCGCCAGCAGCCAAGATCGGTTCCAAGAGACCCAGTACTTC.

This clonotype was picked up many times. The rearrangement uses TRBV19 and TRBJ2-1; 7 positions agree with TRBD1. Germline V gene sequence: CDR1 LNHDA, CDR2 SQIVND (reference sequence). Trimming removed 5 bases from V and 8 bases from J; junction bases left unmatched: 18. The CDR3 extends over 17 amino acids. The CDR3 DNA follows: TGTGCCAGTAGTCCTTACAGGGGTGGTGGACAGATGGATGAGCAGTTCTTC. This encodes CASSPYRGGGQMDEQFF.

The chain joins TRBV10-3 to TRBJ1-1, with D perhaps matching TRBD1 (5 bases). The CDR3 has 12 residues. Germline V lookup: CDR1 ENHRY, CDR2 SYGVKD. V lost 0 bases to trimming and J lost 10 bases, with 9 bases between them. CDR3 nucleotides: TGTGCCATCAGTGAGTCTTTAAGGGGAGCTTTCTTT. It specifies CAISESLRGAFF.

This clonotype occurred many times. The chain combines TRBV7-8 with TRBJ2-7; 11 bases fit TRBD2. V was pared by 4 bases and J by 3 bases, with 5 bases of the junction left unmatched. Germline V gene sequence: CDR1 SGHVS, CDR2 FQNEAQ. The CDR3 is 15 amino acids. Here the CDR3 reads CASSYAGTSGYEQYF. CDR3 DNA sequence: TGTGCCAGCAGCTACGCCGGGACTAGCGGCTACGAGCAGTACTTC.

This clonotype was seen just once. The chain employs TRBV19 and TRBJ2-5; no reliable D call. Trimming pared 8 bases from V and 5 bases from J, leaving 15 bases between. The CDR3 consists of 13 residues. The germline V gene has CDR1 LNHDA and CDR2 SQIVND (reference sequence). The CDR3 is CASAGLVTETQYF. The CDR3 DNA reads TGTGCCAGTGCCGGGCTGGTAACGGAGACCCAGTACTTC.

The table lists this clonotype with a few counts. The chain has TRBV7-9 and TRBJ2-7; D gene uncertain. Trimming cost V 2 bases and J 6 bases, with 5 bases left between them. Germline V gene sequence: CDR1 SEHNR, CDR2 FQNEAQ (reference sequence). The CDR3 has 11 amino acids. The CDR3 DNA reads as TGTGCCAGCAGCTTACGAGGCGAGCAGTACTTC. Encoded protein: CASSLRGEQYF.

This clonotype was seen only a few times. V gene TRBV19 combines with J gene TRBJ1-2; 7 bases fit TRBD1. The V gene end was trimmed by 4 bases and the J gene end by 0 bases; junction bases not matched to a gene: 5. This CDR3 has 15 amino acids. The germline V gene encodes CDR1 LNHDA and CDR2 SQIVND (reference sequence). The CDR3 bases are TGTGCCAGTAGTAGCCCGGGACAGACTAACTATGGCTACACCTTC. Translation gives CASSSPGQTNYGYTF.

At least ten counts were recorded for this clonotype. The chain combines TRBV20-1 with TRBJ2-7; D gene ambiguous. The CDR3 has 13 amino acids. Germline V CDR1 and CDR2: DFQATT, SNEGSKA (reference sequence). The V and J ends lost 0 bases and 0 bases respectively, with 6 bases between them. The CDR3: CSARDPDSYEQYF. CDR3 nucleotides: TGCAGTGCTAGAGACCCTGACTCCTACGAGCAGTACTTC.

This clonotype was seen just once. This sequence joins TRBV15 and TRBJ2-3, with 11 bases lining up with TRBD2. Germline V CDR1 and CDR2: LNHNV, YYDKDF (reference sequence). The CDR3 loop spans 17 amino acids. Losses at the gene ends were 5 bases for V and 4 bases for J; bases not matched to a gene: 11. CDR3 bases: TGTGCCACCAGCGGCTACCAAACTAGCGGGAGCGCAGATACGCAGTATTTT. It translates to CATSGYQTSGSADTQYF.

This sequence joins TRBV2 and TRBJ2-5; the match to TRBD1 covers 7 bases. The length of the CDR3 is 14 residues. V was pared by 6 bases and J by 0 bases, with 4 bases of the junction left unmatched. Germline loops: CDR1 SNHLY, CDR2 FYNNEI. CDR3 residues: CASSQTGYQETQYF. For the CDR3, the DNA is TGTGCCAGCAGCCAGACAGGGTACCAAGAGACCCAGTACTTC.

The V and J genes are TRBV7-2 and TRBJ2-5; D is unclear. V was cut by 5 bases and J by 1 base, with 8 bases left in between. Germline assignment: CDR1 SGHTA and CDR2 FQGNSA. There are 13 residues in the CDR3. CDR3 sequence: CASSPPGQETQYF. CDR3 nucleotides: TGTGCCAGCAGCCCCCCCGGCCAAGAGACCCAGTACTTC. Looking up the rest from reference TRBV7-2 and TRBJ2-5 gives the full variable domain: GAGVSQSPSNKVTEKGKDVELRCDPISGHTALYWYRQSLGQGLEFLIYFQGNSAPDKSGLPSDRFSAERTGGSVSTLTIQRTQQEDSAVYLCASSPPGQETQYFGPGTRLLVL.

V gene TRBV10-2 combines with J gene TRBJ1-3; D gene unclear. There are 12 residues in the CDR3. CDR1 and CDR2 (germline): WSHSY, SAAADI. The V end lost 4 bases, the J end lost 3 bases, and 4 bases lay between the germline ends. The CDR3 DNA reads as TGCGCCAGCAGTGCAGTTGGAAACACCATATATTTT. Protein sequence: CASSAVGNTIYF.